The rows below give T cell receptor beta chains drawn from one sample of a study of OX40 agonist ivuxolimab in advanced cancers. Measured with immunoSEQ multiplex PCR; TCRdb has only the in-frame clones, and not every one. The top ten hold 10% to 15% of the sample, which has roughly 50,000 clones, 91% seen once. The sample here was CD4+ or CD8+ T cells sorted from blood, taken in a trial of the OX40 agonist ivuxolimab. These receptors were collected from an adult with an advanced solid tumor such as melanoma, head and neck, liver or kidney cancer. CDR3s include the opening cysteine and the closing phenylalanine or tryptophan. D genes are given only for firm matches. Clone size appears in some rows only: once, few, many, or a class for an expanded clone.

-	TRBV6-1	TRBJ2-7	-	TGTGCCACCAGGACCCGACTTGGCGAGCAGTACTTC	CATRTRLGEQYF
-	TRBV10-3	TRBJ2-3	-	TGTGCCACTGGAGCGGCAGATACGCAGTATTTT	CATGAADTQYF
-	TRBV28	TRBJ1-2	-	TGTGCCAGCAGTCTCTTCGGGGGAGATTATAATGGCTACACCTTC	CASSLFGGDYNGYTF
-	TRBV5-5	TRBJ2-4	-	TGTGCCTCCGCCGGGGTAGCCAAAAACATTCAGTACTTC	CASAGVAKNIQYF
-	TRBV7-9	TRBJ2-1	-	TGTGCCAGCAGCTTGTCCGGGACCAATGAGCAGTTCTTC	CASSLSGTNEQFF
once	TRBV6-6	TRBJ1-6	-	TGTGCCAGCAGTTTAGGGCAGATTTACGCGACCCTCCACTTT	CASSLGQIYATLHF
-	TRBV4-1	TRBJ1-2	-	TGCGCCAGCAGCCAAGACTCTTCGGGGGCCTATGGCTACACCTTC	CASSQDSSGAYGYTF
-	TRBV7-2	TRBJ2-3	TRBD2	TGTGCCAGCACCCGGACTAGCGGGAGGGCCGGAGATACGCAGTATTTT	CASTRTSGRAGDTQYF
-	TRBV5-1	TRBJ1-4	-	TGCGCCAGCAGCTTTCAGGGAATTAGTGAAAAACTGTTTTTT	CASSFQGISEKLFF
once	TRBV19	TRBJ1-5	-	TGTGCCAGTAGTATGGGTCGCCAGCCCCAGCATTTT	CASSMGRQPQHF
-	TRBV5-6	TRBJ2-3	-	TGTGCCAGCAGCTGGGACCTCTCCGGCACAGATACGCAGTATTTT	CASSWDLSGTDTQYF
once	TRBV6-5	TRBJ2-1	-	TGTGCCAGCAGTCGCCTTCGGGCTAGATACAATGAGCAGTTCTTC	CASSRLRARYNEQFF
few	TRBV19	TRBJ1-5	-	TGTGCCAGTAGTGCGAGACCAGGGTTGGGCAATCAGCCCCAGCATTTT	CASSARPGLGNQPQHF
-	TRBV5-1	TRBJ1-1	-	TGCGCCAGCAGCATCTCCGGTCGGGCGGCGAACACTGAAGCTTTCTTT	CASSISGRAANTEAFF
-	TRBV28	TRBJ2-4	-	TGTGCCAGCAGTTTAGTGGCGGGAACCCCAGCCAAAAACATTCAGTACTTC	CASSLVAGTPAKNIQYF
once	TRBV27	TRBJ2-1	-	TGTGCCAGTGGACTAAGCGGGCCGTACAATGAGCAGTTCTTC	CASGLSGPYNEQFF
-	TRBV5-5	TRBJ2-3	-	TGTGCCAGCAGCTTGGGTCCCGCCGGAGCAGATACGCAGTATTTT	CASSLGPAGADTQYF